The rows below give T cell receptor beta chains drawn from one sample of a study of radiation and T cells in renal cell carcinoma. Clones were sequenced by immunoSEQ multiplex PCR, and TCRdb holds only the in-frame ones, with some missing. There are tens of thousands of clones in the sample; about 85% occur only once, and roughly 8.8% lies in the top ten. Source: blood, taken from a patient whose treatment included radiotherapy and nephrectomy. The receptors derive from a man aged 50-59 years with renal cell carcinoma. Both conserved end residues are part of each CDR3. The order of the fields is D gene, clone size, J gene, V gene, CDR3 protein, CDR3 DNA. The D gene is left open where the match is weak. Clone sizes are given selectively: once, few, many, or a class where the clone is expanded.

D: TRBD1
size: NA
J: TRBJ1-2
V: TRBV29-1
CDR3: CSVGGQGNMDYGYTF
DNA: TGCAGCGTGGGGGGACAGGGAAATATGGACTATGGCTACACCTTC

D: NA
size: NA
J: TRBJ1-2
V: TRBV7-2
CDR3: CASSLAMGFSIGYTF
DNA: TGTGCCAGCAGCTTAGCGATGGGGTTCTCTATTGGCTACACCTTC

D: NA
size: NA
J: TRBJ2-1
V: TRBV5-1
CDR3: CASSLVRQDEQFF
DNA: TGCGCCAGCAGCTTGGTCCGCCAGGATGAGCAGTTCTTC

D: NA
size: NA
J: TRBJ2-5
V: TRBV2
CDR3: CASDPSRQETQYF
DNA: TGTGCCAGCGATCCTAGCCGACAAGAGACCCAGTACTTC

D: TRBD2
size: NA
J: TRBJ2-5
V: TRBV28
CDR3: CASSLEDSGRGGETQYF
DNA: TGTGCCAGCAGTCTCGAGGATAGCGGGAGAGGGGGTGAGACCCAGTACTTC

D: NA
size: NA
J: TRBJ1-5
V: TRBV4-1
CDR3: CASSREAGVQPQHF
DNA: TGCGCCAGCAGCCGAGAAGCAGGGGTTCAGCCCCAGCATTTT

D: NA
size: NA
J: TRBJ2-4
V: TRBV7-9
CDR3: CASSFPDQQNIQYF
DNA: TGTGCCAGCAGCTTCCCGGACCAACAAAACATTCAGTACTTC

D: TRBD2
size: NA
J: TRBJ2-1
V: TRBV19
CDR3: CASRLAGGPGEQFF
DNA: TGTGCCAGTAGGCTAGCGGGAGGGCCAGGGGAGCAGTTCTTC

D: TRBD1
size: once
J: TRBJ2-3
V: TRBV5-4
CDR3: CASSSDRAFLSTDTQYF
DNA: TGTGCCAGCAGCAGTGACAGGGCGTTCCTAAGCACAGATACGCAGTATTTT

D: NA
size: few
J: TRBJ1-1
V: TRBV5-1
CDR3: CASGWDTEAFF
DNA: TGCGCCAGCGGGTGGGACACTGAAGCTTTCTTT

D: NA
size: NA
J: TRBJ2-5
V: TRBV10-2
CDR3: CASSESETQYF
DNA: TGCGCCAGCAGTGAATCGGAGACCCAGTACTTC

D: NA
size: once
J: TRBJ2-5
V: TRBV9
CDR3: CASSVVVEVDRHETQYF
DNA: TGTGCCAGCAGCGTAGTTGTCGAGGTCGACAGGCACGAGACCCAGTACTTC

D: NA
size: NA
J: TRBJ1-4
V: TRBV6-5
CDR3: CASKVTATNEKLFF
DNA: TGTGCCAGCAAAGTTACAGCAACTAATGAAAAACTGTTTTTT

D: NA
size: NA
J: TRBJ2-5
V: TRBV7-2
CDR3: CASSLNFQETQYF
DNA: TGTGCCAGCAGCTTAAACTTCCAAGAGACCCAGTACTTC

D: TRBD2
size: NA
J: TRBJ2-2
V: TRBV18
CDR3: CASSPVSGGITGELFF
DNA: TGTGCCAGCTCACCAGTTAGCGGGGGTATCACCGGGGAGCTGTTTTTT

D: NA
size: NA
J: TRBJ2-7
V: TRBV10-3
CDR3: CAIRGVTTYEQYF
DNA: TGTGCCATCAGGGGCGTAACGACCTACGAGCAGTACTTC

D: NA
size: NA
J: TRBJ1-5
V: TRBV10-3
CDR3: CAISEDAVGNQPQHF
DNA: TGTGCCATCAGTGAGGACGCGGTGGGCAATCAGCCCCAGCATTTT

D: TRBD1
size: NA
J: TRBJ2-2
V: TRBV5-1
CDR3: CASSLGQGAAGELFF
DNA: TGCGCCAGCAGCCTAGGACAGGGGGCGGCCGGGGAGCTGTTTTTT

D: NA
size: NA
J: TRBJ2-7
V: TRBV5-1
CDR3: CASSLGNGMNYEQYF
DNA: TGCGCCAGCAGCTTGGGGAACGGGATGAACTACGAGCAGTACTTC

D: TRBD2
size: NA
J: TRBJ2-2
V: TRBV6-5
CDR3: CASSWLAGVGTGELFF
DNA: TGTGCCAGCAGTTGGCTAGCGGGAGTAGGGACCGGGGAGCTGTTTTTT

D: TRBD2
size: few
J: TRBJ2-7
V: TRBV5-1
CDR3: CASSLGEGTNEQYF
DNA: TGCGCCAGCAGCTTGGGTGAAGGGACTAACGAGCAGTACTTC

D: NA
size: NA
J: TRBJ1-1
V: TRBV7-3
CDR3: CASSLLGENTEAFF
DNA: TGTGCCAGCAGCTTACTGGGGGAAAACACTGAAGCTTTCTTT

D: NA
size: NA
J: TRBJ2-7
V: TRBV21-1
CDR3: CASSKRKWGDLNTYEQYF
DNA: TGTGCCAGCAGCAAAAGGAAATGGGGGGACCTAAATACCTACGAGCAGTACTTC

D: TRBD1
size: NA
J: TRBJ1-5
V: TRBV6-5
CDR3: CASTKGQGLGQPQHF
DNA: TGTGCCAGCACCAAGGGACAGGGGCTAGGGCAGCCCCAGCATTTT

D: TRBD1
size: NA
J: TRBJ1-1
V: TRBV5-1
CDR3: CASSSQGATGTEAFF
DNA: TGCGCCAGCAGCTCCCAGGGGGCGACGGGCACTGAAGCTTTCTTT

D: NA
size: once
J: TRBJ1-2
V: TRBV21-1
CDR3: CASSKGGKGYGYTF
DNA: TGTGCCAGCAGCAAAGGAGGCAAGGGCTATGGCTACACCTTC

D: TRBD1
size: NA
J: TRBJ1-4
V: TRBV2
CDR3: CASGDRGLNEKLFF
DNA: TGTGCCAGCGGGGACAGGGGGCTTAATGAAAAACTGTTTTTT

D: TRBD1
size: NA
J: TRBJ2-5
V: TRBV7-2
CDR3: CASSRTGSIETQYF
DNA: TGTGCCAGCAGCCGGACAGGGAGTATAGAGACCCAGTACTTC

D: NA
size: NA
J: TRBJ1-2
V: TRBV6-5
CDR3: CASSYSLQQYGYTF
DNA: TGTGCCAGCAGTTACTCGCTTCAGCAGTATGGCTACACCTTC

D: TRBD1
size: NA
J: TRBJ2-1
V: TRBV6-1
CDR3: CASSGRDSSYNEQFF
DNA: TGTGCCAGCAGTGGCCGGGACAGCTCCTACAATGAGCAGTTCTTC

D: TRBD1
size: NA
J: TRBJ1-2
V: TRBV10-3
CDR3: CAISGDRGYGYTF
DNA: TGTGCCATCAGTGGTGACAGGGGCTATGGCTACACCTTC

D: NA
size: NA
J: TRBJ2-1
V: TRBV4-1
CDR3: CASSQETMGTANEQFF
DNA: TGCGCCAGCAGCCAAGAAACAATGGGAACGGCGAATGAGCAGTTCTTC

D: NA
size: NA
J: TRBJ1-1
V: TRBV30
CDR3: CAWSVSERAFF
DNA: TGTGCCTGGAGTGTATCTGAGCGAGCTTTCTTT

D: NA
size: NA
J: TRBJ2-5
V: TRBV4-3
CDR3: CASSQDRRGVETQYF
DNA: TGCGCCAGCAGCCAAGATCGTAGGGGCGTGGAGACCCAGTACTTC

D: NA
size: NA
J: TRBJ2-7
V: TRBV12-2
CDR3: CASRPSRDTPYEQYF
DNA: TGTGCAAGTCGCCCTTCCCGGGACACCCCCTACGAGCAGTACTTC

D: NA
size: few
J: TRBJ1-1
V: TRBV5-1
CDR3: CASSVDTEAFF
DNA: TGCGCCAGCAGTGTTGACACTGAAGCTTTCTTT

D: NA
size: NA
J: TRBJ1-5
V: TRBV21-1
CDR3: CASILYGGNQPQHF
DNA: TGTGCCAGCATATTGTATGGGGGAAATCAGCCCCAGCATTTT

D: NA
size: NA
J: TRBJ2-1
V: TRBV29-1
CDR3: CSVEGDYEQFF
DNA: TGCAGCGTTGAAGGGGATTATGAGCAGTTCTTC

D: TRBD1
size: NA
J: TRBJ1-1
V: TRBV9
CDR3: CASSVQGDTEAFF
DNA: TGTGCCAGCAGCGTACAGGGGGACACTGAAGCTTTCTTT